The 5 T cell receptor beta chains reported below all come from one sample, sequenced in a study of blood T cell repertoires in COVID-19. Assay used: immunoSEQ multiplex PCR; TCRdb lists only in-frame clones, some missing. The profile shows 320,000 or so clones, roughly 85% of them singletons. Material for sequencing was PBMCs or T cells enriched from blood (not recorded which). The receptors shown here come from a woman aged 25-40 years who had been exposed to COVID-19.

This sequence joins TRBV28 and TRBJ2-7, with D possibly being TRBD2 (6 bases). The V and J ends lost 5 bases and 7 bases respectively, with 15 bases between them. The CDR3 contains 13 residues. The germline V gene encodes CDR1 MDHEN and CDR2 SYDVKM. This CDR3 reads CASSGGSLREQYF. The CDR3 coding sequence is TGTGCCAGCAGTGGGGGGAGTTTGAGGGAGCAGTACTTC.

The chain's CDR3 is CASSQDLVLRGRGNTIYF. The DNA for the CDR3 is TGCGCCAGCAGCCAAGATCTAGTGTTAAGGGGCCGAGGAAACACCATATATTTT. The chain combines TRBV4-3 with TRBJ1-3, with D tentatively TRBD1 (5 bases). This CDR3 has 18 amino acids. The V end was cut by 0 bases, the J end by 4 bases, with 19 bases between. CDR1 and CDR2 from the germline V gene are LGHNA and YSLEER.

The V and J genes are TRBV4-1 and TRBJ1-1, with 8 bases matching TRBD1. Looked up from germline, CDR1 is MGHRA and CDR2 is YSYEKL. CDR3 length: 15 amino acids. Trimming removed 3 bases from V and 1 base from J; junction bases left unmatched: 4. CDR3: CASSQSDRANTEAFF. The CDR3 DNA reads TGCGCCAGCAGCCAGTCGGACAGGGCGAACACTGAAGCTTTCTTT.

This rearrangement joins TRBV15 to TRBJ2-7; possible D gene TRBD2, 6 bases. Germline CDR1 reads LNHNV; CDR2 reads YYDKDF (reference sequence). Trimming left V 3 bases short and J 2 bases short, with 14 bases between. CDR3 length equals 15 residues. CDR3 residues: CATSRGGQQTYEQYF. For the CDR3, the DNA is TGTGCCACCAGCAGGGGGGGTCAACAAACCTACGAGCAGTACTTC.

V is TRBV5-1 and J is TRBJ2-1, with D possibly TRBD2 on 6 matching bases. V dropped 6 bases and J dropped 5 bases, with 18 bases sitting between them. Germline CDR1 and CDR2: SGHRS and YFSETQ. The CDR3 is 15 amino acids. DNA of the CDR3: TGCGCCAGCACCCTGGGGGGATCTATGAACAATGAGCAGTTCTTC. Its protein is CASTLGGSMNNEQFF.